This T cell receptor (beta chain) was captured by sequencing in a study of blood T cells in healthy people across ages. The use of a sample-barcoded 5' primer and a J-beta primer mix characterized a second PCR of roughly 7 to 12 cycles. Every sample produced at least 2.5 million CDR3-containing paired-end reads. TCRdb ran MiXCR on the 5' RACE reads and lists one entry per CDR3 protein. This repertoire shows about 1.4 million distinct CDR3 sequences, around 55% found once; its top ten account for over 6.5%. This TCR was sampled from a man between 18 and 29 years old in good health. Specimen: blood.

The CDR3 region has the DNA TGCAGTGCTAGTACCGACAGGGGAGATCAGCCCCAGCATTTT. Its protein is CSASTDRGDQPQHF. The J gene is TRBJ1-5, the V gene TRBV20-1, with 8 nucleotides matching TRBD1. Trimming removed 3 bases from V and 5 bases from J; junction bases left unmatched: 6. Germline CDR1 and CDR2: DFQATT and SNEGSKA (reference sequence). The CDR3 has 14 residues.